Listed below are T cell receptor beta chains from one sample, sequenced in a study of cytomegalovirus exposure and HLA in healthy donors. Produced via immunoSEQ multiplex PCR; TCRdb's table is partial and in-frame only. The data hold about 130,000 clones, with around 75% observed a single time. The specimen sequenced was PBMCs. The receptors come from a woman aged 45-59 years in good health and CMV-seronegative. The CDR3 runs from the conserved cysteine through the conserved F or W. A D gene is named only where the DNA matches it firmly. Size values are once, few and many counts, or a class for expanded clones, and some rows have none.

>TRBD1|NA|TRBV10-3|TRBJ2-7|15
CAISERTGFPYEQYF
TGTGCCATCAGTGAGAGGACAGGGTTCCCTTACGAGCAGTACTTC
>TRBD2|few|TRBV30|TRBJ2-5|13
CAWTPSGKETQYF
TGTGCCTGGACACCTAGCGGGAAAGAGACCCAGTACTTC
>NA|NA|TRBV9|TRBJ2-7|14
CASSEQLVSYEQYF
TGTGCCAGCAGCGAACAACTAGTTTCCTACGAGCAGTACTTC
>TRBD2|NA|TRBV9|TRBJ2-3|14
CASSETSPTDTQYF
TGTGCCAGCAGCGAGACTAGCCCCACAGATACGCAGTATTTT
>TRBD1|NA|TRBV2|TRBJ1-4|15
CASLSQGAVNEKLFF
TGTGCCAGCCTGAGTCAGGGGGCAGTAAATGAAAAACTGTTTTTT
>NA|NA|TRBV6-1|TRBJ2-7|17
CASSEVAGPSYGNEQYF
TGTGCCAGCAGTGAAGTCGCGGGGCCGAGCTACGGGAACGAGCAGTACTTC
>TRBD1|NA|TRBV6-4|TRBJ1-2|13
CASSTGGTYGYTF
TGTGCCAGCAGTACAGGGGGTACCTATGGCTACACCTTC
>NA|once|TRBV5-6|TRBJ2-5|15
CASSYNVGALETQYF
TGTGCCAGCAGCTACAATGTGGGGGCCTTAGAGACCCAGTACTTC
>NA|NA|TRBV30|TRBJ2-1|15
CAWTDGSGAYNEQFF
TGTGCCTGGACCGACGGTAGCGGAGCCTACAATGAGCAGTTCTTC
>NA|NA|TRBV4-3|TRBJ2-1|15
CASSHSGISYNEQFF
TGCGCCAGCAGCCACAGCGGTATCTCCTACAATGAGCAGTTCTTC
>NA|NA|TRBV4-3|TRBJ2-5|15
CASSQDDGQWKTQYF
TGCGCCAGCAGCCAAGATGACGGACAATGGAAGACCCAGTACTTC
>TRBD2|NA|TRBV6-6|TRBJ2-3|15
CASSYSLAGADTQYF
TGTGCCAGCAGTTACTCCCTAGCGGGCGCGGATACGCAGTATTTT
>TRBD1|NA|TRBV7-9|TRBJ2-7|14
CSSSLAGTGNEQYF
TGTTCCAGCAGCTTAGCTGGGACAGGGAACGAGCAGTACTTC
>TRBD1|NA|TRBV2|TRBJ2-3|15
CASKLDRANADTQYF
TGTGCCAGCAAACTAGACAGGGCGAATGCAGATACGCAGTATTTT
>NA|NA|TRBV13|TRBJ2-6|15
CASSLAGGGANVLTF
TGTGCCAGCAGCCTCGCGGGTGGTGGGGCCAACGTCCTGACTTTC
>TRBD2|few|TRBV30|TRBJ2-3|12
CAWRGRTDTQYF
TGTGCCTGGCGCGGGAGAACAGATACGCAGTATTTT
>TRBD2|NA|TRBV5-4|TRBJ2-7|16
CASSPAGERPTYEQYF
TGTGCCAGCAGCCCCGCGGGGGAACGACCCACCTACGAGCAGTACTTC
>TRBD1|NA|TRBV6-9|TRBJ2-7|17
CASSYSRDRGRQYEQYF
TGTGCCAGCAGTTATTCGAGAGACAGGGGGCGCCAATACGAGCAGTACTTC
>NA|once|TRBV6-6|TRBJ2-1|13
CASNELLANEQFF
TGTGCCAGCAACGAACTACTAGCTAATGAGCAGTTCTTC
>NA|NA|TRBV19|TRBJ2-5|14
CASSLQGPGETQYF
TGTGCCAGTAGTTTACAGGGTCCGGGGGAGACCCAGTACTTC
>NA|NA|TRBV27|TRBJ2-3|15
CASSLMGGGTDTQYF
TGTGCCAGCAGTTTGATGGGAGGAGGCACAGATACGCAGTATTTT
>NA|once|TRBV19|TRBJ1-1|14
CATHWTGEGTEAFF
TGTGCCACCCATTGGACGGGGGAGGGCACTGAAGCTTTCTTT
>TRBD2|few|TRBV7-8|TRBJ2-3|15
CASSLGTSPTDTQYF
TGTGCCAGCAGCTTAGGGACTAGCCCCACAGATACGCAGTATTTT
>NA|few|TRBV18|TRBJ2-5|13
CASSPAGKETQYF
TGTGCCAGCTCGCCGGCGGGGAAGGAGACCCAGTACTTC
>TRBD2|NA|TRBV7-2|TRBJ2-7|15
CASSLALAGVPEQYF
TGTGCCAGCAGCTTAGCACTAGCGGGAGTACCCGAGCAGTACTTC
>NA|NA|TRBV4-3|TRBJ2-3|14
CASSRDIITDTQYF
TGCGCCAGCAGCCGCGACATAATCACAGATACGCAGTATTTT
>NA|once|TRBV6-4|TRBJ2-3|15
CASSSRPSSTDTQYF
TGTGCCAGCAGTTCCCGTCCGTCTAGCACAGATACGCAGTATTTT
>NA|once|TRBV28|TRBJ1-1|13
CASSRTENTEAFF
TGTGCCAGCAGCCGGACAGAGAACACTGAAGCTTTCTTT
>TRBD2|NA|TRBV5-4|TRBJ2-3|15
CASSLASGATDTQYF
TGTGCCAGCAGCTTAGCTAGCGGGGCCACAGATACGCAGTATTTT
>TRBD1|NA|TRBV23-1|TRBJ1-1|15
CASSQPGQGIFKAFF
TGCGCCAGCAGTCAACCGGGACAGGGGATCTTTAAGGCTTTCTTT
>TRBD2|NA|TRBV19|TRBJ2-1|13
CACSTFTSDEQFF
TGTGCCTGTAGTACCTTCACTAGCGATGAGCAGTTCTTC
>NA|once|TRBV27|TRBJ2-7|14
CASKLVGGSYEQYF
TGTGCCAGCAAATTAGTAGGAGGGTCCTACGAGCAGTACTTC
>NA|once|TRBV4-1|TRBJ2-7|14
CASSQGPEAAEQYF
TGCGCCAGCAGCCAAGGCCCTGAGGCCGCCGAGCAGTACTTC
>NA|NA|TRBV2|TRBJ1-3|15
CASSYEQGSGNTIYF
TGTGCCAGCAGTTACGAACAGGGCTCCGGAAACACCATATATTTT
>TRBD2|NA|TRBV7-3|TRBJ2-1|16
CASSPLAGDSYNEQFF
TGTGCCAGCAGCCCCTTAGCGGGTGACTCCTACAATGAGCAGTTCTTC
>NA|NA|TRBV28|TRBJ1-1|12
CASSFFSGEAFF
TGTGCCAGCAGTTTTTTTTCGGGAGAAGCTTTCTTT
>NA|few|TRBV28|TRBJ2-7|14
CASIKTGQLYEQYF
TGTGCCAGCATTAAGACCGGACAGCTCTACGAGCAGTACTTC
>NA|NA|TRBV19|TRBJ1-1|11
CASRQNTEAFF
TGTGCCAGTAGACAAAACACTGAAGCTTTCTTT
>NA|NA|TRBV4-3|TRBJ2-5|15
CASSHLAAPQETQYF
TGCGCCAGCAGCCACTTAGCGGCCCCCCAAGAGACCCAGTACTTC
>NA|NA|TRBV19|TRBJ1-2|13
CASSIRDKLGYTF
TGTGCCAGTAGTATTCGGGACAAATTGGGCTACACCTTC
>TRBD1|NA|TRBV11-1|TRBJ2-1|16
CASSPYAGTGNNEQFF
TGTGCCAGCAGCCCATACGCCGGGACAGGGAACAATGAGCAGTTCTTC
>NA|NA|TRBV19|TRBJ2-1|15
CASSIGSRAYNEQFF
TGTGCCAGTAGTATCGGGAGTAGGGCCTACAATGAGCAGTTCTTC
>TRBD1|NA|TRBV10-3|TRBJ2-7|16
CAIRPRAAGGTYEQYF
TGTGCCATCAGGCCCCGCGCGGCAGGGGGCACCTACGAGCAGTACTTC
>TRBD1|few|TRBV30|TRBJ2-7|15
CAWSPGTGDGHEQYF
TGTGCCTGGAGCCCCGGGACAGGGGACGGCCACGAGCAGTACTTC
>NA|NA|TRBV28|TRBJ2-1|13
CASSFRVVHEQFF
TGTGCCAGCAGTTTCAGGGTAGTCCATGAGCAGTTCTTC
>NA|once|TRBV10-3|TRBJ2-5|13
CAISVGTGETQYF
TGTGCCATCAGTGTAGGAACAGGGGAGACCCAGTACTTC
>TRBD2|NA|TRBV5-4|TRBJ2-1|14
CASSPSGAYNEQFF
TGTGCCAGCAGCCCTAGCGGGGCTTACAATGAGCAGTTCTTC
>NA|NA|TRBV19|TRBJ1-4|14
CASSISATNEKLFF
TGTGCCAGTAGTATCTCGGCAACTAATGAAAAACTGTTTTTT
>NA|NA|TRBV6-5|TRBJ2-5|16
CASSYIAGGHQETQYF
TGTGCCAGCAGTTACATAGCAGGGGGGCATCAAGAGACCCAGTACTTC
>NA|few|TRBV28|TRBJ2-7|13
CASSLGEGYEQYF
TGTGCCAGCAGTTTGGGAGAGGGCTACGAGCAGTACTTC
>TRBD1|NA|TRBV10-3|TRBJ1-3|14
CAISDRVSGNTIYF
TGTGCCATCAGCGACAGGGTGTCTGGAAACACCATATATTTT
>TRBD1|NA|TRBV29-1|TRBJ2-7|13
CSVTGTGSHEQYF
TGCAGCGTTACCGGGACAGGGTCCCACGAGCAGTACTTC
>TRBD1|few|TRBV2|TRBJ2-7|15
CASSGLGTGVSEQYF
TGTGCCAGCAGTGGTCTGGGGACAGGGGTAAGCGAGCAGTACTTC
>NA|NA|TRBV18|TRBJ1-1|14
CASSPDGRVTEAFF
TGTGCCAGCTCACCCGACGGGAGGGTTACTGAAGCTTTCTTT